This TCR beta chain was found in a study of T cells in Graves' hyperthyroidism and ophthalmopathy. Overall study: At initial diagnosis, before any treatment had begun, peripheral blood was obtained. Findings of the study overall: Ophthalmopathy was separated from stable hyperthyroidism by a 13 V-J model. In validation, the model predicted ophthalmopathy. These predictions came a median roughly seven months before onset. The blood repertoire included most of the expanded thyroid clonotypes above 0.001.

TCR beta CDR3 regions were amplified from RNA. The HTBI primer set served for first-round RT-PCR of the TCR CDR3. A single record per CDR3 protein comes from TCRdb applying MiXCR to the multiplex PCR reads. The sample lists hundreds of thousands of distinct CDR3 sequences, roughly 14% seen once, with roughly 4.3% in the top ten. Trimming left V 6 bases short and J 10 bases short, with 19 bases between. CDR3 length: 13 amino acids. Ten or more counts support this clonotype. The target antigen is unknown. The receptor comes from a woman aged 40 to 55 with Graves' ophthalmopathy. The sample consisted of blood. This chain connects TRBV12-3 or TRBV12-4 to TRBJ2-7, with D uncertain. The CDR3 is CASSTLISTSQYF. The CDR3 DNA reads TGTGCCAGCAGCACGCTTATCAGTACGAGTCAGTACTTC.